What follows are 16 T cell receptor beta chains derived from one specimen sequenced in a study of Graves' ophthalmopathy and Graves' hyperthyroidism. RNA transcripts were the source from which TCR beta CDR3 regions were amplified. HTBI primers served in a first-round RT-PCR, which a second-round multiplex PCR followed. From the multiplex PCR reads, TCRdb called clonotypes with MiXCR, one entry per CDR3 protein. This sample carries 260,000 or so distinct CDR3 sequences, about 47% of them seen once, and the ten largest clones take approximately 51%. Sequenced input: peripheral blood. The source is an adult man with Graves' ophthalmopathy.

The chain uses TRBV24-1 and TRBJ1-5; tentatively, D is TRBD1 (5 bases). Germline V gene data show CDR1 as KGHDR and CDR2 as SFDVKD. The CDR3 runs to 15 residues. V was clipped by 5 bases and J by 4 bases, with 14 bases between them. The CDR3 DNA sequence: TGTGCCACCAGTGGCCTGCGTGGGGGGAATCAGCCCCAGCATTTT. It codes for CATSGLRGGNQPQHF.

This clonotype was counted a few times. The chain employs TRBV14 and TRBJ2-7; a weak D match, TRBD2 (5 bases). V lost 1 base and J 7 bases, leaving 8 bases between the germline ends. The germline CDR1 and CDR2 sequences are SGHDN and FVKESK. The CDR3 has 12 residues. This CDR3 is CASSQGGMEQYF. The CDR3 DNA sequence: TGTGCCAGCAGCCAAGGAGGGATGGAGCAGTACTTC.

This clonotype appeared many times. V gene TRBV20-1 combines with J gene TRBJ2-7; the match to TRBD2 covers 10 bases. Germline-derived CDR1 and CDR2 are DFQATT and SNEGSKA (reference sequence). Trimming removed 5 bases from V and 5 bases from J; junction bases left unmatched: 6. The length of the CDR3 is 13 residues. The CDR3 sequence is CSAFLAGVNEQYF. CDR3 DNA: TGCAGTGCTTTTCTAGCGGGAGTGAACGAGCAGTACTTC.

Comment on this clonotype: The CDR3 does not end in the conserved phenylalanine or tryptophan, so this is likely a read error. The genes are TRBV10-3 and TRBJ1-1; D uncertain. Trimming removed 4 bases at V and 4 bases at J, with 4 bases between. This CDR3 is 11 amino acids long. The germline gives CDR1 ENHRY, CDR2 SYGVKD. The CDR3 sequence is CAISGGTEAFL. The CDR3, as DNA: TGTGCCATCAGTGGGGGCACTGAAGCTTTCCTT.

The V and J genes are TRBV12-3 or TRBV12-4 and TRBJ1-1; the match to TRBD1 covers 12 bases. The CDR3 has 18 amino acids. V was clipped by 3 bases and J by 4 bases; unmatched bases: 12. CDR3 protein: CASSLSRGQGALGTEAFF. CDR3 coding DNA: TGTGCCAGCAGTTTGAGTCGGGGACAGGGGGCGCTGGGCACTGAAGCTTTCTTT.

Details on this clonotype: The junction shows a germline mismatch at one end, possibly a read error. CDR3 sequence (DNA): TGTGCCAGCCACCTTCAGGAAGGAGAGACCCAGTACTTC. The encoded protein is CASHLQEGETQYF. The rearrangement uses TRBV29-1 and TRBJ2-5; no clear D. The CDR3 covers 13 residues. The V gene's germline CDR1 is SQVTM and CDR2 ANQGSEA.

This clonotype was seen many times. For the CDR3, the DNA is TGCAGCCATTTGGGGGGAGTGAACACTGAAGCTTTCTTT. Translating it yields CSHLGGVNTEAFF. The V call is TRBV29-1, the J call TRBJ1-1; possibly TRBD1 for D (5 bases). The CDR3 consists of 13 residues. Germline V CDR1 and CDR2: SQVTM, ANQGSEA. Trimming removed 8 bases at V and 0 bases at J, with 13 bases between.

This rearrangement joins TRBV5-1 to TRBJ1-1; 10 nucleotides match TRBD1. V lost 4 bases to trimming and J lost 6 bases; unmatched junction nucleotides: 6. The CDR3 sequence is 14 residues long. The germline V gene has CDR1 SGHRS and CDR2 YFSETQ. The CDR3 region has the DNA TGCGCCAGCAGCGGGGACAGGGGCAGGTCTGAAGCTTTCTTT. Protein product: CASSGDRGRSEAFF.

V usage is TRBV14 and J usage is TRBJ2-2; 10 nucleotides line up with TRBD1. V lost 2 bases and J lost 3; bases outside the gene matches: 6. CDR1 is SGHDN, CDR2 FVKESK, per germline. The CDR3 is 17 amino acids. CDR3 sequence (DNA): TGTGCCAGCAGCCAAAGGACAGGGGGACGGGACACCGGGGAGCTGTTTTTT. Protein: CASSQRTGGRDTGELFF.

The gene calls are TRBV19 and TRBJ2-5; 7 nucleotides agree with TRBD2. The CDR3 runs 15 residues. The junction had 12 bases not matched to a gene; V was cut back by 7 bases and J by 4 bases. Germline CDR1 is LNHDA and CDR2 is SQIVND (reference sequence). For the CDR3, the DNA is TGTGCCAGTACATTAGCGGGTGGGGGGGGAGAGACCCAGTACTTC. As protein: CASTLAGGGGETQYF.

This clonotype was recorded once. CDR3 sequence reads: CASSLDNGYEQYF. Here the CDR3 DNA reads TGTGCCAGCAGTTTGGACAATGGCTACGAGCAGTACTTC. This sequence joins TRBV27 and TRBJ2-7; possibly TRBD1 for D (5 bases). Trimming cost V 3 bases and J 3 bases, with 9 bases left between them. Germline CDR1 reads MNHEY; CDR2 reads SMNVEV (reference sequence). CDR3 length equals 13 residues.

This clonotype turned up a few times. The chain recombines TRBV10-2 with TRBJ2-5; no clear D. V was shortened by 4 bases and J by 4 bases, with 16 bases between the two germline ends. CDR1 is WSHSY, CDR2 SAAADI, per germline. The CDR3 sequence is 15 residues long. CDR3 in amino acids: CASSAVSPARETQYF. The DNA of the CDR3 is TGCGCCAGCAGTGCGGTTAGCCCCGCCAGAGAGACCCAGTACTTC.

This clonotype was observed at least ten times. This rearrangement joins TRBV2 to TRBJ1-2, with D unresolved. This CDR3 has 13 amino acids. Germline V lookup: CDR1 SNHLY, CDR2 FYNNEI. Trimming removed 4 bases at V and 1 base at J, with 7 bases between. The chain's CDR3 is CASSGLINYGYTF. The CDR3 DNA follows: TGTGCCAGCAGTGGACTCATTAACTATGGCTACACCTTC.

The chain is built from TRBV5-4 and TRBJ2-7, with 11 bases aligning to TRBD1. This CDR3 is 14 amino acids long. Germline V gene lookup returns CDR1 SGHNT and CDR2 YYREEE (reference sequence). Unmatched junction bases numbered 5, after V lost 4 bases and J lost 5 bases. The CDR3 bases are TGTGCCAGCAGCACCGGGACAGGGGGGAACGAGCAGTACTTC. This codes for CASSTGTGGNEQYF.

This chain connects TRBV29-1 to TRBJ2-5; D ambiguous. Germline loops: CDR1 SQVTM, CDR2 ANQGSEA. The V end lost 8 bases, the J end lost 3 bases, and 10 bases lay between the germline ends. The CDR3 spans 11 residues. The CDR3 DNA reads as TGCAGCAGAACGAAGGAAGAGACCCAGTACTTC. Protein product: CSRTKEETQYF.

The chain couples TRBV15 to TRBJ2-5, with 7 bases fitting TRBD1. The CDR3 length is 15 residues. Germline V gives CDR1 LNHNV, CDR2 YYDKDF (reference sequence). V lost 0 bases and J lost 2; bases outside the gene matches: 3. CDR3 loop: CATSREGQRQETQYF. The CDR3 nucleotides are TGTGCCACCAGCAGAGAGGGACAGAGGCAAGAGACCCAGTACTTC.